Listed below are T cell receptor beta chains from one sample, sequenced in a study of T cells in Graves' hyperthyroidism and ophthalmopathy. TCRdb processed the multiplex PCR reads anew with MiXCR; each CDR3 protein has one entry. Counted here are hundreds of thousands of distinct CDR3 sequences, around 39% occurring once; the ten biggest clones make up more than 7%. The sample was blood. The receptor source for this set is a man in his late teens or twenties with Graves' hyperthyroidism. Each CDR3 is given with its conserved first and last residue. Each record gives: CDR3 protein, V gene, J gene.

CDR3 protein: CASSLGHVGGGFDEQYF
V gene: TRBV7-3
J gene: TRBJ2-7

CDR3 protein: CATRTGTHEHF
V gene: TRBV2
J gene: TRBJ1-5

CDR3 protein: CSARWVKETQYF
V gene: TRBV20-1
J gene: TRBJ2-5

CDR3 protein: CASSANYGYTF
V gene: TRBV9
J gene: TRBJ1-2

CDR3 protein: CSASIRQGSMDEQYF
V gene: TRBV20-1
J gene: TRBJ2-7

CDR3 protein: CATSDSGGNTGELFF
V gene: TRBV24-1
J gene: TRBJ2-2

CDR3 protein: CASSILAGNEQYF
V gene: TRBV19
J gene: TRBJ2-7

CDR3 protein: CASSRTGGEYSPLHF
V gene: TRBV11-2
J gene: TRBJ1-6

CDR3 protein: CASSQDSQGSTEAFF
V gene: TRBV7-3
J gene: TRBJ1-1

CDR3 protein: CAIRSGLNSYEQYF
V gene: TRBV10-3
J gene: TRBJ2-7

CDR3 protein: CASNPGQSLSQATQYF
V gene: TRBV19
J gene: TRBJ2-5

CDR3 protein: CASSPPGVEEAQYF
V gene: TRBV7-9
J gene: TRBJ2-5

CDR3 protein: CSAHPSGQETQYF
V gene: TRBV20-1
J gene: TRBJ2-5

CDR3 protein: CSVDVGTEAFF
V gene: TRBV29-1
J gene: TRBJ1-1

CDR3 protein: CASIRSRGVFEAFF
V gene: TRBV6-2/TRBV6-3
J gene: TRBJ1-1

CDR3 protein: CASGRGNTRELFF
V gene: TRBV2
J gene: TRBJ2-2

CDR3 protein: CASSDDRGSPLHF
V gene: TRBV5-1
J gene: TRBJ1-6

CDR3 protein: CASSLAGGSGETQYF
V gene: TRBV7-2
J gene: TRBJ2-5

CDR3 protein: CASGPINRAGEQYF
V gene: TRBV7-2
J gene: TRBJ2-7

CDR3 protein: CASSLELGQGWETQYF
V gene: TRBV11-2
J gene: TRBJ2-5

CDR3 protein: CASTGTGWDEQYF
V gene: TRBV10-2
J gene: TRBJ2-7

CDR3 protein: CRATGTGTYCGEAFF
V gene: TRBV10-1
J gene: TRBJ1-1

CDR3 protein: CASSSPPRPDEQYF
V gene: TRBV7-9
J gene: TRBJ2-7

CDR3 protein: CASSDSTTEAFF
V gene: TRBV10-2
J gene: TRBJ1-1

CDR3 protein: CASSYLALQETQYF
V gene: TRBV5-6
J gene: TRBJ2-5

CDR3 protein: CASSLAYKAASGANVLTF
V gene: TRBV7-6
J gene: TRBJ2-6

CDR3 protein: CATRSSQGEKLFF
V gene: TRBV24-1
J gene: TRBJ1-4

CDR3 protein: CASTFGGTYEQYF
V gene: TRBV11-2
J gene: TRBJ2-7

CDR3 protein: CSAPDRGNQQANYGYTF
V gene: TRBV20-1
J gene: TRBJ1-2

CDR3 protein: CASSVDQLGTQYF
V gene: TRBV9
J gene: TRBJ2-5

CDR3 protein: CASSPSRGGGQPQHF
V gene: TRBV7-2
J gene: TRBJ1-5

CDR3 protein: CASSVEAGAYEQYF
V gene: TRBV5-1
J gene: TRBJ2-7

CDR3 protein: CASSYDGGGRGYGYTF
V gene: TRBV10-3
J gene: TRBJ1-2

CDR3 protein: CSATGQGDGNTIYF
V gene: TRBV20-1
J gene: TRBJ1-3

CDR3 protein: CASSYDGEARRPQHF
V gene: TRBV6-2/TRBV6-3
J gene: TRBJ1-5

CDR3 protein: CSASSLRRGQPQHF
V gene: TRBV20-1
J gene: TRBJ1-5

CDR3 protein: CASRTTKNTEAFF
V gene: TRBV19
J gene: TRBJ1-1

CDR3 protein: CASSSGPNTEAFF
V gene: TRBV7-2
J gene: TRBJ1-1

CDR3 protein: CSVEGLPGQGLGETQYF
V gene: TRBV29-1
J gene: TRBJ2-5

CDR3 protein: CASSLGGMDSPLHF
V gene: TRBV5-1
J gene: TRBJ1-6

CDR3 protein: CASSLGMDPYEQYF
V gene: TRBV5-1
J gene: TRBJ2-7

CDR3 protein: CASRDRSSSNTGELFF
V gene: TRBV7-8
J gene: TRBJ2-2

CDR3 protein: CATGLAGRTGELFF
V gene: TRBV24-1
J gene: TRBJ2-2

CDR3 protein: CSVEEDGFGETQYF
V gene: TRBV29-1
J gene: TRBJ2-5

CDR3 protein: CASSGRTGVDSPLHF
V gene: TRBV9
J gene: TRBJ1-6

CDR3 protein: CSVRRARSSENTIYF
V gene: TRBV20-1
J gene: TRBJ1-3

CDR3 protein: CATSEAAHSSGANVLTF
V gene: TRBV24-1
J gene: TRBJ2-6

CDR3 protein: CASTQHVRSEDGYTF
V gene: TRBV10-3
J gene: TRBJ1-2

CDR3 protein: CASSLLSHTEAFF
V gene: TRBV12-3/TRBV12-4
J gene: TRBJ1-1

CDR3 protein: CASSQGLSGANVLTF
V gene: TRBV19
J gene: TRBJ2-6

CDR3 protein: CASTQSGNTIYF
V gene: TRBV7-9
J gene: TRBJ1-3

CDR3 protein: CSARDPGGSGELFF
V gene: TRBV20-1
J gene: TRBJ2-2

CDR3 protein: CASSPLAGPQETQYF
V gene: TRBV7-6
J gene: TRBJ2-5

CDR3 protein: CASSVGQGTDTEAFF
V gene: TRBV9
J gene: TRBJ1-1

CDR3 protein: CATSVRPGAAYEQYF
V gene: TRBV15
J gene: TRBJ2-7

CDR3 protein: CASSVHYGPEQYF
V gene: TRBV2
J gene: TRBJ2-7

CDR3 protein: CSASDGPQAFF
V gene: TRBV20-1
J gene: TRBJ1-1

CDR3 protein: CASSQTGGNSPLHF
V gene: TRBV5-5
J gene: TRBJ1-6

CDR3 protein: CASSQDHREDGYTF
V gene: TRBV4-3
J gene: TRBJ1-2